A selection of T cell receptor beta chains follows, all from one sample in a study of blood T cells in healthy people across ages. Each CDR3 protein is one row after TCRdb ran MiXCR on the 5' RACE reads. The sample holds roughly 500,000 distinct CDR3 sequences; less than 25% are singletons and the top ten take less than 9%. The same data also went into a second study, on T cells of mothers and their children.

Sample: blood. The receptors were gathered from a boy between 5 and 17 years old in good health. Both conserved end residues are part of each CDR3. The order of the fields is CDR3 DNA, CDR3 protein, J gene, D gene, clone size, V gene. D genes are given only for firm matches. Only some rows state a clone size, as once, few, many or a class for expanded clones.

cdr3_nt: TGTGCCAGCAGCCAAGGTTCGGGTGCCAATGAGCAGTTCTTC
cdr3_aa: CASSQGSGANEQFF
j_call: TRBJ2-1
d_call: NA
clone_size: NA
v_call: TRBV4-2

cdr3_nt: TGCGCCAGCAGCCAAGGACTAACGGGGGACTACGAGCAGTACTTC
cdr3_aa: CASSQGLTGDYEQYF
j_call: TRBJ2-7
d_call: NA
clone_size: few
v_call: TRBV4-1

cdr3_nt: TGTGCCAGTAGCGTCCCAGAGGGGACAGGGCCCTCTGGGGCCAACGTCCTGACTTTC
cdr3_aa: CASSVPEGTGPSGANVLTF
j_call: TRBJ2-6
d_call: TRBD1
clone_size: many
v_call: TRBV19

cdr3_nt: TGTGCCAGCAGTGACTCTGGGACAGGGGGCGGCGGGGAGCTGTTTTTT
cdr3_aa: CASSDSGTGGGGELFF
j_call: TRBJ2-2
d_call: TRBD1
clone_size: few
v_call: TRBV6-4

cdr3_nt: TGTGCCAGCAGTCCCAGGGGTGGCTCACCCCTCCACTTT
cdr3_aa: CASSPRGGSPLHF
j_call: TRBJ1-6
d_call: NA
clone_size: few
v_call: TRBV28

cdr3_nt: TGCAGTGCTAGAGGGGGGACTAGCGGGCCCTACAATGAGCAGTTCTTC
cdr3_aa: CSARGGTSGPYNEQFF
j_call: TRBJ2-1
d_call: TRBD2
clone_size: few
v_call: TRBV20-1

cdr3_nt: TGTGCCAGCAGCTCGACCGGGACTCGTGGGGAGACCCAGTACTTC
cdr3_aa: CASSSTGTRGETQYF
j_call: TRBJ2-5
d_call: NA
clone_size: few
v_call: TRBV7-2

cdr3_nt: TGTGCCAGCAGCTTAAATGGGCTAGCGGCCTACAATGAGCAGTTCTTC
cdr3_aa: CASSLNGLAAYNEQFF
j_call: TRBJ2-1
d_call: TRBD2
clone_size: NA
v_call: TRBV7-2

cdr3_nt: TGTGCCAGCAGTTACTCCCGCAACGAGCAGTTCTTC
cdr3_aa: CASSYSRNEQFF
j_call: TRBJ2-1
d_call: NA
clone_size: few
v_call: TRBV6-2/TRBV6-3

cdr3_nt: TGTGCCAGCAGCGTAGATAGCGGGGGGTACCAAGAGACCCAGTACTTC
cdr3_aa: CASSVDSGGYQETQYF
j_call: TRBJ2-5
d_call: TRBD2
clone_size: few
v_call: TRBV9

cdr3_nt: TGCGCCAGCAGCCCATTGGACAGAAGCTATGGCTACACCTTC
cdr3_aa: CASSPLDRSYGYTF
j_call: TRBJ1-2
d_call: NA
clone_size: NA
v_call: TRBV4-3

cdr3_nt: TGCGCCAGCAGCTTGGTTAGCGGGGATATAGCCGGGGAGCTGTTTTTT
cdr3_aa: CASSLVSGDIAGELFF
j_call: TRBJ2-2
d_call: TRBD2
clone_size: few
v_call: TRBV5-1

cdr3_nt: TGTGCCAGCAGTTCCCCAGGACATCTACTCTATGGCTACACCTTC
cdr3_aa: CASSSPGHLLYGYTF
j_call: TRBJ1-2
d_call: NA
clone_size: NA
v_call: TRBV28

cdr3_nt: TGCGCCAGCAGCCAAGACGGAGGGGCCGCAGATACGCAGTATTTT
cdr3_aa: CASSQDGGAADTQYF
j_call: TRBJ2-3
d_call: NA
clone_size: few
v_call: TRBV4-3

cdr3_nt: TGTGCCAGCAGTACGGCCTCTCGAGCGGGGGCCTCCTACGAGCAGTACTTC
cdr3_aa: CASSTASRAGASYEQYF
j_call: TRBJ2-7
d_call: TRBD2
clone_size: NA
v_call: TRBV27

cdr3_nt: TGCGCCAGCACTTTCATCCAGACCCAGTACTTC
cdr3_aa: CASTFIQTQYF
j_call: TRBJ2-5
d_call: NA
clone_size: NA
v_call: TRBV23-1

cdr3_nt: TGTGCCAGCAGCCCGGGGGGGGTGCTACGGGCTGAAGCTTTCTTT
cdr3_aa: CASSPGGVLRAEAFF
j_call: TRBJ1-1
d_call: NA
clone_size: few
v_call: TRBV3-1

cdr3_nt: TGCGCCAGTGGGACAGGCCTACACAATGAGCAGTTCTTC
cdr3_aa: CASGTGLHNEQFF
j_call: TRBJ2-1
d_call: TRBD1
clone_size: few
v_call: TRBV4-1

cdr3_nt: TGTGCCAGCAGCCAAGAACGAGGGAGGACCATCTCAGATACGCAGTATTTT
cdr3_aa: CASSQERGRTISDTQYF
j_call: TRBJ2-3
d_call: NA
clone_size: NA
v_call: TRBV3-1

cdr3_nt: TGTGCCAGCAGCCATTTGACAGGAAAGCTCAATGAGCAGTTCTTC
cdr3_aa: CASSHLTGKLNEQFF
j_call: TRBJ2-1
d_call: NA
clone_size: NA
v_call: TRBV14

cdr3_nt: TGTGCCAGCAGTTACCCCCTAGGGGACTTCGTCTACAATGAGCAGTTCTTC
cdr3_aa: CASSYPLGDFVYNEQFF
j_call: TRBJ2-1
d_call: NA
clone_size: few
v_call: TRBV6-2/TRBV6-3

cdr3_nt: TGTGCTAGTGGTTTGAGCGGGTACCCAAACACTGAAGCTTTCTTT
cdr3_aa: CASGLSGYPNTEAFF
j_call: TRBJ1-1
d_call: NA
clone_size: few
v_call: TRBV12-5

cdr3_nt: TGCGCCAGCAGCCTGAATTCGTTTAGCGGGGGGATCTACGAGCAGTACTTC
cdr3_aa: CASSLNSFSGGIYEQYF
j_call: TRBJ2-7
d_call: TRBD2
clone_size: NA
v_call: TRBV4-1

cdr3_nt: TGTGCCAGTAGTACCCAGGGCCGATGGAGCTCCTACGAGCAGTACTTC
cdr3_aa: CASSTQGRWSSYEQYF
j_call: TRBJ2-7
d_call: NA
clone_size: few
v_call: TRBV19

cdr3_nt: TGTGCCAGCAGCGTGGGACAGGGACGTTTGTTGATTGAAAAACTGTTTTTT
cdr3_aa: CASSVGQGRLLIEKLFF
j_call: TRBJ1-4
d_call: TRBD1
clone_size: few
v_call: TRBV7-6

cdr3_nt: TGTGCCAGCAGTTACTCGACGGCGCCGGGACCCCCGTCCGGAGGCTACTACGAGCAGTACTTC
cdr3_aa: CASSYSTAPGPPSGGYYEQYF
j_call: TRBJ2-7
d_call: NA
clone_size: few
v_call: TRBV6-6

cdr3_nt: TGTGCCAGCAGCGGGCCCCGGACCCAAGAGACCCAGTACTTC
cdr3_aa: CASSGPRTQETQYF
j_call: TRBJ2-5
d_call: NA
clone_size: few
v_call: TRBV21-1

cdr3_nt: TGTGCCAGCAGTTTATCCAGGGTCGGAAGTGAAAAACTGTTTTTT
cdr3_aa: CASSLSRVGSEKLFF
j_call: TRBJ1-4
d_call: NA
clone_size: NA
v_call: TRBV27

cdr3_nt: TGTGCCAGCGGCTCAGACAGGGGGCATGCAGATACGCAGTATTTT
cdr3_aa: CASGSDRGHADTQYF
j_call: TRBJ2-3
d_call: TRBD1
clone_size: few
v_call: TRBV7-3

cdr3_nt: TGTGCCAGCATATCCGGGACAGCTAACTATGGCTACACCTTC
cdr3_aa: CASISGTANYGYTF
j_call: TRBJ1-2
d_call: TRBD1
clone_size: NA
v_call: TRBV6-1

cdr3_nt: TGTGCCAGCAGTTATGGTAGCGGGGGGCCCCCGGAGACCCAGTACTTC
cdr3_aa: CASSYGSGGPPETQYF
j_call: TRBJ2-5
d_call: TRBD2
clone_size: NA
v_call: TRBV6-2/TRBV6-3

cdr3_nt: TGCGCCAGCAGTGGTGAGGGGGCAACCTACGAGCAGTACTTC
cdr3_aa: CASSGEGATYEQYF
j_call: TRBJ2-7
d_call: TRBD1
clone_size: few
v_call: TRBV10-2

cdr3_nt: TGTGCCAGCACCAGGTTAGACCCCTCCCGGTCCTACGAGCAGTACTTC
cdr3_aa: CASTRLDPSRSYEQYF
j_call: TRBJ2-7
d_call: NA
clone_size: few
v_call: TRBV28

cdr3_nt: TGCAGTGCTGACGGGACCCTAAACAATGAGCAGTTCTTC
cdr3_aa: CSADGTLNNEQFF
j_call: TRBJ2-1
d_call: NA
clone_size: few
v_call: TRBV20-1

cdr3_nt: TGTGCCAGCAGCTCCACTATGGTACGGGCGGGGGCTAGCACAGATACGCAGTATTTT
cdr3_aa: CASSSTMVRAGASTDTQYF
j_call: TRBJ2-3
d_call: NA
clone_size: few
v_call: TRBV7-3

cdr3_nt: TGTGCCAGCAGCTCCCGACAGGGGCAGGAAAAACTGTTTTTT
cdr3_aa: CASSSRQGQEKLFF
j_call: TRBJ1-4
d_call: TRBD1
clone_size: NA
v_call: TRBV7-2

cdr3_nt: TGTGCCAGCAGCCGGACCAAGGTGACCCAGTACTTC
cdr3_aa: CASSRTKVTQYF
j_call: TRBJ2-5
d_call: NA
clone_size: NA
v_call: TRBV4-2

cdr3_nt: TGTGCCAGCAGTTTCAAAGCGGCGAACCCCGGGGAGCTGTTTTTT
cdr3_aa: CASSFKAANPGELFF
j_call: TRBJ2-2
d_call: NA
clone_size: NA
v_call: TRBV27

cdr3_nt: TGCAGTGCGCACATAGAGACCCAGTACTTC
cdr3_aa: CSAHIETQYF
j_call: TRBJ2-5
d_call: NA
clone_size: NA
v_call: TRBV20-1

cdr3_nt: TGTGCTAGTGGTTCTCCTGACAGGGTCGGCTACACCTTC
cdr3_aa: CASGSPDRVGYTF
j_call: TRBJ1-2
d_call: TRBD1
clone_size: few
v_call: TRBV12-5

cdr3_nt: TGTGCCAGCAGTGGGGCGGGAGAGACCCAGTACTTC
cdr3_aa: CASSGAGETQYF
j_call: TRBJ2-5
d_call: NA
clone_size: many
v_call: TRBV6-2/TRBV6-3

cdr3_nt: TGTGCCAGCAGACAGGGGAACACCGGGGAGCTGTTTTTT
cdr3_aa: CASRQGNTGELFF
j_call: TRBJ2-2
d_call: NA
clone_size: few
v_call: TRBV12-3/TRBV12-4

cdr3_nt: TGCGCCAGCAGCCAAGATGGGGTGGGGGACTACGAGCAGTACTTC
cdr3_aa: CASSQDGVGDYEQYF
j_call: TRBJ2-7
d_call: NA
clone_size: NA
v_call: TRBV4-3

cdr3_nt: TGTGCCAGCAGCTTCGATAGACAGACTTACAATGAGCAGTTCTTC
cdr3_aa: CASSFDRQTYNEQFF
j_call: TRBJ2-1
d_call: NA
clone_size: few
v_call: TRBV7-2

cdr3_nt: TGTGCCAGCGGGGGGGCAGGGGGCTACATTCAGTACTTC
cdr3_aa: CASGGAGGYIQYF
j_call: TRBJ2-4
d_call: NA
clone_size: few
v_call: TRBV27

cdr3_nt: TGCAGTGCAGCGCGAACTGGAGCCAACGTCCTGACTTTC
cdr3_aa: CSAARTGANVLTF
j_call: TRBJ2-6
d_call: NA
clone_size: NA
v_call: TRBV20-1

cdr3_nt: TGCAGCGTTGAAGGCCGGGGGTCACCCTACGAGCAGTACTTC
cdr3_aa: CSVEGRGSPYEQYF
j_call: TRBJ2-7
d_call: NA
clone_size: few
v_call: TRBV29-1

cdr3_nt: TGTGCCAGCAGCTGGGGGTTCGCCTACGAGCAGTACTTC
cdr3_aa: CASSWGFAYEQYF
j_call: TRBJ2-7
d_call: NA
clone_size: NA
v_call: TRBV7-2

cdr3_nt: TGTGCCAGCAGCACTAGCGGGAGCTACAATGAGCAGTTCTTC
cdr3_aa: CASSTSGSYNEQFF
j_call: TRBJ2-1
d_call: TRBD2
clone_size: NA
v_call: TRBV7-9

cdr3_nt: TGCGCCAGCAGCTTAGGGGACTACACCGGGGAGCTGTTTTTT
cdr3_aa: CASSLGDYTGELFF
j_call: TRBJ2-2
d_call: NA
clone_size: NA
v_call: TRBV5-1

cdr3_nt: TGTGCCAGCAGCCCGGACTATAACAGCCTCAATGAGCAGTTCTTC
cdr3_aa: CASSPDYNSLNEQFF
j_call: TRBJ2-1
d_call: NA
clone_size: NA
v_call: TRBV6-6

cdr3_nt: TGTGCCAGCAGGGGTCAAGACACTGGCTACGAGCAGTACTTC
cdr3_aa: CASRGQDTGYEQYF
j_call: TRBJ2-7
d_call: NA
clone_size: NA
v_call: TRBV27

cdr3_nt: TGTGCCAGCAGCTTGGCGGACGCGGGTAGCTCCTACAATGAGCAGTTCTTC
cdr3_aa: CASSLADAGSSYNEQFF
j_call: TRBJ2-1
d_call: NA
clone_size: NA
v_call: TRBV5-6

cdr3_nt: TGTGCCAGCAGTCCCCCTAGGGGGGGGAAAACCTACGAGCAGTACTTC
cdr3_aa: CASSPPRGGKTYEQYF
j_call: TRBJ2-7
d_call: NA
clone_size: once
v_call: TRBV7-9

cdr3_nt: TGTGCCAGCAGTTACGGGACAGCCAACACTGAAGCTTTCTTT
cdr3_aa: CASSYGTANTEAFF
j_call: TRBJ1-1
d_call: TRBD1
clone_size: few
v_call: TRBV6-5

cdr3_nt: TGTGCCAGCAGCTTCATAGCGGGAAGCACAGATACGCAGTATTTT
cdr3_aa: CASSFIAGSTDTQYF
j_call: TRBJ2-3
d_call: TRBD2
clone_size: NA
v_call: TRBV9